The 7 T cell receptor beta chains given below trace back to one sample, sequenced in a study of blood T cell repertoires in COVID-19 (dated by TCRdb to 2020 to 2022). Libraries were made using the immunoSEQ multiplex PCR assay. This is the immuneACCESS table as TCRdb keeps it, with only in-frame sequences that have V and J called. A part of the clones is gone; compared with another copy, unresolved V genes explain less than half, and the rest is unexplained. The sample table holds a few hundred thousand clones, of which around 90% were seen once. The ten largest clones capture 5.5% to 6% of the sample. The sample taken for sequencing was PBMCs or T cells enriched from blood (not recorded which). The receptors shown here come from a woman in her 30s who had recovered from COVID-19.

The chain employs TRBV19 and TRBJ1-6, with TRBD1 matching 9 bases. The CDR3 is 14 residues long. V was clipped by 6 bases and J by 7 bases; unmatched bases: 4. The germline V gene has CDR1 LNHDA and CDR2 SQIVND (reference sequence). The CDR3 loop reads CASSGQGRNSPLHF. CDR3 sequence (DNA): TGTGCCAGTAGCGGACAGGGGAGGAATTCACCCCTCCACTTT.

The rearrangement uses TRBV19 and TRBJ1-1, with TRBD1 matching 7 bases. V lost 5 bases, J lost 0 bases, and 9 bases stayed unmatched. This CDR3 region has 16 residues. The germline CDR1 and CDR2 sequences are LNHDA and SQIVND (reference sequence). The chain's CDR3 is CASSSDRVPMNTEAFF. In DNA form, the CDR3 reads TGTGCCAGTAGTTCCGACAGGGTACCCATGAACACTGAAGCTTTCTTT.

The chain combines TRBV4-3 with TRBJ2-7, with TRBD1 identical over 10 bases. The CDR3 runs 16 residues. Trimming removed 3 bases from V and 7 bases from J; junction bases left unmatched: 12. Per the germline V gene, CDR1 is LGHNA and CDR2 is YSLEER. The CDR3 region is CASSHLTGQGFGEQYF. In DNA, the CDR3 is TGCGCCAGCAGCCATCTCACGGGACAGGGGTTCGGGGAGCAGTACTTC.

This CDR3 reads CASRMGGYSGYTF. DNA of the CDR3: TGTGCCAGCAGAATGGGAGGGTATAGCGGCTACACCTTC. This rearrangement joins TRBV27 to TRBJ1-2, with D uncertain. Trimming took 6 bases from V and 8 from J, leaving 16 bases between them. CDR1 and CDR2 from the germline V gene are MNHEY and SMNVEV (reference sequence). This CDR3 has 13 amino acids.

About this clone: This sample also contains other DNA sequences that code for the same CDR3. The chain recombines TRBV19 with TRBJ2-7; 7 positions match TRBD1. The germline V gene has CDR1 LNHDA and CDR2 SQIVND (reference sequence). The CDR3 consists of 14 residues. The junction had 4 bases not matched to a gene; V was cut back by 1 base and J by 4 bases. CDR3 sequence reads: CASSIVAGGYEQYF. The CDR3, as DNA: TGTGCCAGTAGTATAGTCGCAGGGGGATACGAGCAGTACTTC.

This chain links TRBV6-6 with TRBJ2-7, with 7 bases identical to TRBD1. With 6 bases clipped from V and 4 bases from J, the junction kept 12 bases outside the gene matches. There are 15 residues in the CDR3. The germline V gene has CDR1 MNHNY and CDR2 SVGAGI (reference sequence). In nucleotides, the CDR3 is TGTGCCAGCAGACCACGACAGGGACAAGCTTACGAGCAGTACTTC. It translates to CASRPRQGQAYEQYF.

The rearrangement uses TRBV20-1 and TRBJ1-3, with a weak D call TRBD1 (5 bases). This CDR3 is built from 15 residues. Germline V CDR1 and CDR2: DFQATT, SNEGSKA (reference sequence). Trimming cost V 3 bases and J 3 bases, with 15 bases left between them. CDR3 DNA: TGCAGTGCTAGTCTTTCTGGGGGGGGTGGAAACACCATATATTTT. Amino acid sequence: CSASLSGGGGNTIYF.